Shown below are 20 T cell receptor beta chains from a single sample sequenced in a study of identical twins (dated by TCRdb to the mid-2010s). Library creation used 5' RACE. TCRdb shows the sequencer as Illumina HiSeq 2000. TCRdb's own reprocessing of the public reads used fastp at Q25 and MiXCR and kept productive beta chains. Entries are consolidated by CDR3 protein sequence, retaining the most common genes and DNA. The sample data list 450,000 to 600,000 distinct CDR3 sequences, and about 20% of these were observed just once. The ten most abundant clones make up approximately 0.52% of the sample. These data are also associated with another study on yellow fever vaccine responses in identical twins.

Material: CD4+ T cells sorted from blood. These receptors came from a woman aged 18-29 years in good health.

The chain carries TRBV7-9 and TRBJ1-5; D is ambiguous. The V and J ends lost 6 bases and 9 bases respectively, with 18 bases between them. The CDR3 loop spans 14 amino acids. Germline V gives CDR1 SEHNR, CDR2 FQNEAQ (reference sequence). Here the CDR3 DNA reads TGTGCCAGCAGACATGGATCCTCCGAGGGGCCCCAGCATTTT. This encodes CASRHGSSEGPQHF.

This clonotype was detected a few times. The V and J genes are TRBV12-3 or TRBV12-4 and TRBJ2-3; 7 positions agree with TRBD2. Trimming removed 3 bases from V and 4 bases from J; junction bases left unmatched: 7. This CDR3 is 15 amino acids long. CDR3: CASSLGGSKADTQYF. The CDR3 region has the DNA TGTGCCAGCAGTTTGGGCGGGAGTAAAGCAGATACGCAGTATTTT.

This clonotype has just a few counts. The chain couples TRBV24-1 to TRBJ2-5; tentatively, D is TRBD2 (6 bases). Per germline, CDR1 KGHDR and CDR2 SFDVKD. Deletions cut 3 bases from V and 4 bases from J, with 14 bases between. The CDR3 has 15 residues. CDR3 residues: CATSDTGTAGETQYF. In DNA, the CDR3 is TGTGCCACCAGTGATACCGGGACTGCAGGAGAGACCCAGTACTTC.

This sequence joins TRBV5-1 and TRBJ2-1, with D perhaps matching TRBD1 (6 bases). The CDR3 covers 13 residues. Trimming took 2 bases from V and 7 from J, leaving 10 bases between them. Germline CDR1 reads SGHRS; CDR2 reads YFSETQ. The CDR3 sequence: CASSLTGFNEQFF. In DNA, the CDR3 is TGCGCCAGCAGCTTAACAGGGTTTAATGAGCAGTTCTTC.

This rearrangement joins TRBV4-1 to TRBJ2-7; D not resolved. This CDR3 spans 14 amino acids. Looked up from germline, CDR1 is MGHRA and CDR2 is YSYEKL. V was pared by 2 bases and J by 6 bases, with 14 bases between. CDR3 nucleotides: TGCGCCAGCAGCCAACCTTTGGAGTCTGCCGAGCAGTACTTC. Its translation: CASSQPLESAEQYF.

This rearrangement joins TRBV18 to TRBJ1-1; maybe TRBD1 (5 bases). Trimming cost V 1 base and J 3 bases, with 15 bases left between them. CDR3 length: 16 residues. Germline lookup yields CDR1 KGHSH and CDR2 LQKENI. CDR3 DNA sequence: TGTGCCAGCTCACCACTGAGGGCCGGGGGGGACACTGAAGCTTTCTTT. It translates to CASSPLRAGGDTEAFF.

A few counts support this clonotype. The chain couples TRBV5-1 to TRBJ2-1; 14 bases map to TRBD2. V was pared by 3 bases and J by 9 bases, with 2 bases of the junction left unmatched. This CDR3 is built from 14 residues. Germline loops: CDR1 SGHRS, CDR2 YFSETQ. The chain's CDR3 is CASSWGLAGAEQFF. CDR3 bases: TGCGCCAGCAGCTGGGGACTAGCGGGAGCTGAGCAGTTCTTC.

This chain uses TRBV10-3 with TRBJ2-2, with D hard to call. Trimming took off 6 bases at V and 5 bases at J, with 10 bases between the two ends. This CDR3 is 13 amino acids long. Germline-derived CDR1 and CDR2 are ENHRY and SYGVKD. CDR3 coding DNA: TGTGCCATCAGATTAGGAGTTACCGGGGAGCTGTTTTTT. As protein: CAIRLGVTGELFF.

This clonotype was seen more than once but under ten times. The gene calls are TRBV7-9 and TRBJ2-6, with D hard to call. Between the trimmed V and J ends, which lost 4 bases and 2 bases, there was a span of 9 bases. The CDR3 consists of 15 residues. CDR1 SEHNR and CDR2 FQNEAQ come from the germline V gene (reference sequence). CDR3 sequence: CASSSSITGANVLTF. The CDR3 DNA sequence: TGTGCCAGCAGCTCCTCTATTACTGGGGCCAACGTCCTGACTTTC.

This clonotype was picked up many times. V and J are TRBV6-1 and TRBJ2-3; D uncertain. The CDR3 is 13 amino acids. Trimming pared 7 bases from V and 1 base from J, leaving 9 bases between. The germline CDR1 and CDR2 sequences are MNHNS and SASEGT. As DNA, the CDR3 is TGTGCCAGCAATCGAGTAGGCACAGATACGCAGTATTTT. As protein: CASNRVGTDTQYF.

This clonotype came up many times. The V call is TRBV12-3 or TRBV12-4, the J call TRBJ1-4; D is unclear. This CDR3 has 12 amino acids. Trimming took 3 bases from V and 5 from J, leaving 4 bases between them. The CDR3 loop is CASSFRNEKLFF. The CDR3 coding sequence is TGTGCCAGCAGTTTTCGGAATGAAAAACTGTTTTTT.

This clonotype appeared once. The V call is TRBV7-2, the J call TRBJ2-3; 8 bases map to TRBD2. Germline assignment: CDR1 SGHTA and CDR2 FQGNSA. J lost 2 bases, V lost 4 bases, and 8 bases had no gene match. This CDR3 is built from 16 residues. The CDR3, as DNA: TGTGCCAGCAGCTCCCGTACGGGAGGGAACACAGATACGCAGTATTTT. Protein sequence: CASSSRTGGNTDTQYF.

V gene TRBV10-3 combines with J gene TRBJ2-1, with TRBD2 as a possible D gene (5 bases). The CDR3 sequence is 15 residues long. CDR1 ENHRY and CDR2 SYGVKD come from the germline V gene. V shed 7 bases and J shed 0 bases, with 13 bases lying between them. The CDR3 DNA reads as TGTGCCATCACACTAAGCGGCAACTCCTACAATGAGCAGTTCTTC. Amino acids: CAITLSGNSYNEQFF.

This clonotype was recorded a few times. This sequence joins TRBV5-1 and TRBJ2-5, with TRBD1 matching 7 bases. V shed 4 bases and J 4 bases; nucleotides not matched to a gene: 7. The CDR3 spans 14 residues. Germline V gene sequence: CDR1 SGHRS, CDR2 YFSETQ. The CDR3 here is CASSNRQGRETQYF. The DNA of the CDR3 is TGCGCCAGCAGCAACCGACAGGGACGAGAGACCCAGTACTTC.

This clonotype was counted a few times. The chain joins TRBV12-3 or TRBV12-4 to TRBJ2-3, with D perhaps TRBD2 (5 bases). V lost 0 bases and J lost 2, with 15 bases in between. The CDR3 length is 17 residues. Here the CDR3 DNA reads TGTGCCAGCAGTTTAGCCCCGGGTAGCGTTAACACAGATACGCAGTATTTT. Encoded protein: CASSLAPGSVNTDTQYF.

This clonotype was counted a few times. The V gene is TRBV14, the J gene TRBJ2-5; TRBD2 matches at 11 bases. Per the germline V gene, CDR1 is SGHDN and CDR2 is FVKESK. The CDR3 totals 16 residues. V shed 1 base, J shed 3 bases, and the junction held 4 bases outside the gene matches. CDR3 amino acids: CASSQVAGGTKETQYF. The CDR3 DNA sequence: TGTGCCAGCAGCCAAGTAGCGGGAGGGACGAAAGAGACCCAGTACTTC.

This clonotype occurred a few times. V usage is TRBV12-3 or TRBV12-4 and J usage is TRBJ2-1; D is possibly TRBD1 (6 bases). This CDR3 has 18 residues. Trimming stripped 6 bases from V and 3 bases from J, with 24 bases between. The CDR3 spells CASSKGVRVGFLYNEQFF. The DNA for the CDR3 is TGTGCCAGCAGCAAGGGGGTACGTGTTGGTTTCCTCTACAATGAGCAGTTCTTC.

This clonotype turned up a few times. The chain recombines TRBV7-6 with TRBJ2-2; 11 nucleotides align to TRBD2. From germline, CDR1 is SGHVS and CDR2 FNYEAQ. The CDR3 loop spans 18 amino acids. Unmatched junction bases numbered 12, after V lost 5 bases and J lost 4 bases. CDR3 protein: CASSPQLLAGARTGELFF. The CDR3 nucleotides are TGTGCCAGCAGCCCGCAACTACTAGCGGGGGCACGCACCGGGGAGCTGTTTTTT.

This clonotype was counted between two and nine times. The CDR3 sequence: CSALGGQGEAFF. Here the CDR3 DNA reads TGCAGCGCCCTTGGGGGGCAAGGTGAAGCTTTCTTT. V is TRBV20-1 and J is TRBJ1-1; perhaps TRBD1 as D (6 bases). The germline V gene encodes CDR1 DFQATT and CDR2 SNEGSKA (reference sequence). This CDR3 is built from 12 residues.

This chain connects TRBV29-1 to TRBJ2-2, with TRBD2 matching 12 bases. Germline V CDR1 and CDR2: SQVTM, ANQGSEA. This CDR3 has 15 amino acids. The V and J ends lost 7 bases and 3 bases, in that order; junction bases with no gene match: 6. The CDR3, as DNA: TGCAGCGGATCTAGCGGGAGGGCCGACACCGGGGAGCTGTTTTTT. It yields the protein CSGSSGRADTGELFF.